The 29 T cell receptor beta chains listed next were all sequenced from one sample in a study of CD8 T cells in ankylosing spondylitis. Study-wide findings and caveats: Characteristic, it appeared, of ankylosing spondylitis blood was a TCR beta motif of eight highly homologous variants.

Their recognized antigens are unknown. TCRdb re-analysed the 5' RACE reads in MiXCR, keeping a single row per CDR3 protein. The table includes under 150,000 distinct CDR3 sequences, 15% to 20% detected once. Input material: blood, either unsorted or a sorted T cell fraction (not recorded which). Receptors originate from a male donor with ankylosing spondylitis.

This chain joins TRBV27 and TRBJ1-1; D unresolved. The CDR3 contains 16 residues. Germline lookup yields CDR1 MNHEY and CDR2 SMNVEV (reference sequence). Trimming cost V 7 bases and J 0 bases, with 18 bases left between them. The chain's CDR3 is CASKPQGLPVNTEAFF. CDR3 coding DNA: TGTGCCAGCAAACCACAAGGCCTGCCCGTGAACACTGAAGCTTTCTTT.

The rearrangement joins TRBV7-2 to TRBJ2-3; TRBD2 agrees at 7 bases. Looked up from germline, CDR1 is SGHTA and CDR2 is FQGNSA. This CDR3 is 16 amino acids long. V lost 5 bases and J lost 0; bases outside the gene matches: 8. The DNA for the CDR3 is TGTGCCAGCAGCCTACTCCGCGGGAGTAGCACAGATACGCAGTATTTT. It yields the protein CASSLLRGSSTDTQYF.

The V gene is TRBV7-9, the J gene TRBJ1-6; D might be TRBD1 (6 bases). The CDR3 consists of 15 residues. Trimming removed 4 bases from V and 4 bases from J, with 11 bases in between. Germline loops: CDR1 SEHNR, CDR2 FQNEAQ (reference sequence). The CDR3 DNA reads as TGTGCCAGCAGCTCCAGGGGCTTGTATAATTCACCCCTCCACTTT. This codes for CASSSRGLYNSPLHF.

The chain is built from TRBV28 and TRBJ2-1, with D perhaps TRBD1 or TRBD2 (5 bases each). Trimming pared 7 bases from V and 3 bases from J, leaving 16 bases between. Germline values: CDR1 MDHEN, CDR2 SYDVKM. This CDR3 contains 15 residues. The CDR3 spells CASTSPEGFYNEQFF. CDR3 coding DNA: TGTGCCAGCACCTCCCCCGAGGGGTTCTACAATGAGCAGTTCTTC.

This clonotype was observed a handful of times. The CDR3 spells CASSLSVGKDQETQYF. The CDR3 nucleotides are TGTGCCAGCAGTTTATCGGTGGGTAAGGACCAAGAGACCCAGTACTTC. The rearrangement uses TRBV27 and TRBJ2-5; D is ambiguous. The CDR3 runs to 16 residues. Trimming shortened V by 0 bases and J by 0 bases, and 11 bases separated the two germline ends. The germline gives CDR1 MNHEY, CDR2 SMNVEV (reference sequence).

As concerns this clonotype: The junction departs from germline at one end; a sequencing error may be responsible. CDR3 nucleotides: TGTGCTAGCAGCTTAGGTCGGTTAGATACGCAGTATTTT. Its translation is CASSLGRLDTQYF. The chain couples TRBV7-7 to TRBJ2-3; no reliable D call. The CDR3 contains 13 residues. Germline V gene data show CDR1 as SSHAT and CDR2 as FNYEAQ (reference sequence). The complete variable domain, with remaining parts taken from reference TRBV7-7 and TRBJ2-3, reads GAGVSQSPRYKVTKRGQDVTLRCDPISSHATLYWYQQALGQGPEFLTYFNYEAQPDKSGLPSDRFSAERPEGSISTLTIQRTEQRDSAMYRCASSLGRLDTQYFGPGTRLTVL.

The J gene is TRBJ1-2, the V gene TRBV11-1; D might be TRBD1 (5 bases). The germline V gene encodes CDR1 SGHAT and CDR2 FQDESV (reference sequence). Trimming stripped 8 bases from V and 8 bases from J, with 18 bases between. CDR3 size: 13 residues. CDR3 sequence: CASQSPGSGGYTF. In DNA form, the CDR3 reads TGTGCCAGCCAATCTCCAGGGTCGGGCGGCTACACCTTC.

The rearrangement uses TRBV27 and TRBJ2-1; D might be TRBD2 (5 bases). V was trimmed by 0 bases and J by 8 bases, leaving 11 bases between them. CDR1 MNHEY and CDR2 SMNVEV come from the germline V gene (reference sequence). The CDR3 is 14 residues long. The CDR3 coding sequence is TGTGCCAGCAGTTTATCAGAGGGTCGGTATGAGCAGTTCTTC. Protein product: CASSLSEGRYEQFF.

The table lists this clonotype with a few counts. The chain carries TRBV19 and TRBJ2-1; D remains ambiguous. V dropped 7 bases and J dropped 12 bases, with 13 bases sitting between them. This CDR3 has 11 residues. The V gene's germline CDR1 is LNHDA and CDR2 SQIVND (reference sequence). CDR3 loop: CASTAPSGQFF. The CDR3 coding sequence is TGTGCCAGTACGGCACCCTCTGGGCAGTTCTTC.

This clonotype was counted a few times. The V and J genes are TRBV27 and TRBJ2-1; D is possibly TRBD1 (6 bases). Trimming pared 2 bases from V and 8 bases from J, leaving 16 bases between. The germline CDR1 and CDR2 sequences are MNHEY and SMNVEV (reference sequence). This CDR3 contains 15 residues. This CDR3 reads CASSLTGQITHEQFF. The DNA of the CDR3 is TGTGCCAGCAGTTTAACAGGACAGATAACCCATGAGCAGTTCTTC.

This clonotype has at least ten counts. The chain joins TRBV9 to TRBJ2-3, with 8 bases identical to TRBD2. CDR1 and CDR2 (germline): SGDLS, YYNGEE. The CDR3 is 15 amino acids. Trimming at V came to 0 bases and at J to 8 bases, leaving 8 bases not matched to a gene. Here the CDR3 reads CASSVASGRTATQYF. DNA for the CDR3: TGTGCCAGCAGCGTAGCAAGCGGGAGAACGGCTACGCAGTATTTT. Looking up the rest from reference TRBV9 and TRBJ2-3 gives the full variable domain: DSGVTQTPKHLITATGQRVTLRCSPRSGDLSVYWYQQSLDQGLQFLIQYYNGEERAKGNILERFSAQQFPDLHSELNLSSLELGDSALYFCASSVASGRTATQYFGPGTRLTVL.

This clonotype was seen more than once but under ten times. The chain links TRBV11-2 to TRBJ2-3, with D possibly being TRBD2 (5 bases). Per the germline V gene, CDR1 is SGHAT and CDR2 is FQNNGV. With 5 bases removed from V and 7 bases from J, the gap between germline ends came to 28 bases. The CDR3 runs 18 residues. The CDR3 nucleotides read TGTGCCAGCAGCCCTCCTCGGCTCGGGGTTACCGGGTTTAATACGCAGTATTTT. Its protein is CASSPPRLGVTGFNTQYF.

This clonotype has only a few counts. The chain uses TRBV11-1 and TRBJ2-5; D call uncertain. The germline V gene has CDR1 SGHAT and CDR2 FQDESV (reference sequence). The V end was cut by 5 bases, the J end by 0 bases, with 7 bases between. The CDR3 runs to 13 residues. The CDR3 DNA follows: TGTGCCAGCAGCCCTGCGTACCAAGAGACCCAGTACTTC. Translating gives CASSPAYQETQYF. The complete variable domain, with remaining parts taken from reference TRBV11-1 and TRBJ2-5, reads EAEVAQSPRYKITEKSQAVAFWCDPISGHATLYWYRQILGQGPELLVQFQDESVVDDSQLPKDRFSAERLKGVDSTLKIQPAELGDSAMYLCASSPAYQETQYFGPGTRLLVL.

This clonotype was counted once. The chain recombines TRBV18 with TRBJ1-2, with D tentatively TRBD1 (5 bases). V shed 0 bases and J shed 5 bases, with 13 bases lying between them. CDR1 and CDR2 (germline): KGHSH, LQKENI. This CDR3 has 15 amino acids. CDR3 coding DNA: TGTGCCAGCTCACCACCGTCAGGGCTGGAGTATGGCTACACCTTC. This codes for CASSPPSGLEYGYTF.

This clonotype was seen only a few times. J is TRBJ2-1 and V is TRBV27, with D possibly being TRBD2 (5 bases). Germline CDR1 is MNHEY and CDR2 is SMNVEV (reference sequence). Trimming removed 1 base at V and 1 base at J, with 17 bases between. The CDR3 is 18 residues long. The CDR3 nucleotides read TGTGCCAGCAGTTTATACCCCCTACTAGGGCTGTCCTACAATGAGCAGTTCTTC. Its protein is CASSLYPLLGLSYNEQFF.

This clonotype was recorded a few times. The chain combines TRBV29-1 with TRBJ2-5; no clear D gene. The CDR3 has 12 residues. Germline V gene data show CDR1 as SQVTM and CDR2 as ANQGSEA. Trimming pared 0 bases from V and 3 bases from J, leaving 5 bases between. Here the CDR3 DNA reads TGCAGCGTTGAAGAGGAGAAAGAGACCCAGTACTTC. This gives the protein CSVEEEKETQYF.

This clonotype showed up just a few times. This chain links TRBV5-1 with TRBJ2-7, with TRBD1 identical over 8 bases. From germline, CDR1 is SGHRS and CDR2 YFSETQ. This CDR3 contains 14 residues. Germline trimming cut 6 bases from V and 4 bases from J; bases unmatched to any gene: 9. This chain's CDR3 is CASTPGGARYEQYF. For the CDR3, the DNA is TGCGCCAGCACTCCAGGGGGCGCGAGGTACGAGCAGTACTTC.

This clonotype was seen more than once but under ten times. This chain uses TRBV12-3 or TRBV12-4 with TRBJ2-7; D not certain. Trimming removed 6 bases at V and 3 bases at J, with 6 bases between. The CDR3 is 11 amino acids. CDR3 amino acids: CASRSLYEQYF. Here the CDR3 DNA reads TGTGCCAGCAGATCCCTCTACGAGCAGTACTTC.

This clonotype came up a few times. The genes are TRBV10-3 and TRBJ2-2; 7 positions agree with TRBD1. Germline loops: CDR1 ENHRY, CDR2 SYGVKD. This CDR3 spans 16 amino acids. V dropped 4 bases and J dropped 0; count of bases not matched to a gene: 5. The CDR3 is CAISADRDANTGELFF. In nucleotides, the CDR3 is TGTGCCATCAGTGCTGACAGGGATGCGAACACCGGGGAGCTGTTTTTT.

This clonotype turned up a few times. The rearrangement uses TRBV27 and TRBJ1-2; the D gene is possibly TRBD1 (6 bases). There are 14 residues in the CDR3. From germline, CDR1 is MNHEY and CDR2 SMNVEV (reference sequence). Trimming took 7 bases from V and 4 from J, leaving 16 bases between them. The CDR3 reads CASKVGGPGYGYTF. CDR3 coding DNA: TGTGCCAGCAAGGTCGGGGGGCCCGGCTATGGCTACACCTTC.

The chain joins TRBV9 to TRBJ1-1; perhaps TRBD1 as D (6 bases). Between the trimmed V and J ends, which lost 5 bases and 7 bases, there was a span of 15 bases. The germline V gene encodes CDR1 SGDLS and CDR2 YYNGEE. The CDR3 consists of 13 residues. The CDR3 region is CASSTGRWSEAFF. CDR3 in DNA: TGTGCCAGCAGTACAGGGCGTTGGAGTGAAGCTTTCTTT.

The chain carries TRBV9 and TRBJ2-3; 7 bases fit TRBD2. The germline gives CDR1 SGDLS, CDR2 YYNGEE. CDR3 length equals 16 residues. The V segment lost 0 bases and the J segment 4 bases; nucleotides outside the gene matches: 8. CDR3 nucleotide sequence: TGTGCCAGCAGCGTAGCGGCGGGAGTACCGGCAGATACGCAGTATTTT. As protein: CASSVAAGVPADTQYF.

CDR3 nucleotide sequence: TGCGCCAGCAGTGTGGGAGCGAACACCGGGGAGCTGTTTTTT. Translating gives CASSVGANTGELFF. V and J are TRBV4-1 and TRBJ2-2, with D possibly TRBD2 on 5 matching bases. CDR1 is MGHRA and CDR2 is YSYEKL in the germline V gene. The CDR3 is 14 residues long. The V end lost 6 bases, the J end lost 0 bases, and 8 bases lay between the germline ends.

A few counts support this clonotype. This chain joins TRBV3-1 and TRBJ2-7, with 10 bases lining up with TRBD2. The germline V gene has CDR1 LGHDT and CDR2 YNNKEL (reference sequence). The CDR3 sequence is 14 residues long. J lost 5 bases, V lost 0 bases, and 1 base had no gene match. CDR3 coding DNA: TGTGCCAGCAGCCAAGACCTAGCGGGAGACGAGCAGTACTTC. It is translated as CASSQDLAGDEQYF.

The rearrangement joins TRBV5-8 to TRBJ2-7; TRBD2 matches at 7 bases. V dropped 3 bases and J dropped 4; count of bases not matched to a gene: 4. The germline gives CDR1 SGHTS, CDR2 YDEGEE. The CDR3 loop spans 13 amino acids. The CDR3 region is CASSWGGVYEQYF. The CDR3 DNA sequence: TGTGCCAGCAGCTGGGGGGGTGTGTACGAGCAGTACTTC.

The V gene is TRBV6-1, the J gene TRBJ1-5; D is ambiguous. V lost 0 bases to trimming and J lost 4 bases, with 4 bases between them. The CDR3 extends over 13 amino acids. The V gene's germline CDR1 is MNHNS and CDR2 SASEGT. The CDR3 sequence is CASSEAENQPQHF. The CDR3 DNA reads TGTGCCAGCAGTGAAGCGGAGAATCAGCCCCAGCATTTT.

The chain recombines TRBV11-2 with TRBJ2-7; D remains ambiguous. The germline V gene encodes CDR1 SGHAT and CDR2 FQNNGV. The V and J ends lost 3 bases and 10 bases respectively, with 10 bases between them. The CDR3 is made up of 11 amino acids. The CDR3: CASSFPPTQYF. In nucleotides, the CDR3 is TGTGCCAGCAGCTTTCCCCCGACACAGTACTTC.

This chain connects TRBV5-5 to TRBJ2-1; D is tentatively TRBD1 or TRBD2 (5 bases each). CDR1 and CDR2 (germline): SGHKS, YYEKEE (reference sequence). With 4 bases removed from V and 1 base from J, the gap between germline ends came to 12 bases. This CDR3 has 15 residues. Here the CDR3 DNA reads TGTGCCAGCAGCCCGGGACCAGGATCCTACAATGAGCAGTTCTTC. It codes for CASSPGPGSYNEQFF. Drawing the rest from reference TRBV5-5 and TRBJ2-1, the complete variable domain is DAGVTQSPTHLIKTRGQQVTLRCSPISGHKSVSWYQQVLGQGPQFIFQYYEKEERGRGNFPDRFSARQFPNYSSELNVNALLLGDSALYLCASSPGPGSYNEQFFGPGTRLTVL.

This CDR3 reads CSGGGTATYNEQFF. The CDR3 region has the DNA TGCAGTGGAGGGGGGACAGCCACCTACAATGAGCAGTTCTTC. This rearrangement joins TRBV29-1 to TRBJ2-1, with a tentative D call TRBD1 (7 bases). The germline V gene encodes CDR1 SQVTM and CDR2 ANQGSEA. This CDR3 contains 14 residues.